The entry below describes one T cell receptor beta chain. Its antigen is still unknown. The source of the sample is a study of OX40 agonist ivuxolimab in advanced cancers. About the research overall: Patients were dosed intravenously with ivuxolimab at 0.01 to 10 mg/kg every 2 weeks. Broader study findings: The average count of expanded clones was higher among CD8+ T cells than among CD4+. Clonal expansion from baseline to week 6 occurred in both CD4+ and CD8+ T cells.

Measured with immunoSEQ multiplex PCR; TCRdb has only the in-frame clones, and not every one. The profile shows tens of thousands of clones, around 80% of them singletons. Blood samples were obtained at baseline, cycle 4 day 1, and cycle 7 day 1. Looked up from germline, CDR1 is MNHNY and CDR2 is SVGAGI (reference sequence). The CDR3 is 13 amino acids. Trimming cost V 0 bases and J 8 bases, with 8 bases left between them. The sequencing used CD4+ or CD8+ T cells sorted from blood, collected in a trial of the OX40 agonist ivuxolimab. J is TRBJ2-1 and V is TRBV6-6, with D possibly being TRBD2 (5 bases). This TCR derives from an adult with an advanced solid tumor such as melanoma, head and neck, liver or kidney cancer. CDR3 protein: CASSYSGGYEQFF. DNA of the CDR3: TGTGCCAGCAGTTACTCAGGCGGGTATGAGCAGTTCTTC.